This T cell receptor beta chain was retrieved from a study of blood T cells in healthy people across ages. The V gene end was trimmed by 6 bases and the J gene end by 7 bases; junction bases not matched to a gene: 17. The CDR3 is 17 amino acids. Germline V gene lookup returns CDR1 MNHNS and CDR2 SASEGT. A J-beta primer mix and a sample-barcoded 5' primer were used in a second PCR of roughly 6 to 11 cycles. TCRdb recomputed calls from the 5' RACE reads with MiXCR, one row per CDR3 protein. This table has hundreds of thousands of distinct CDR3 sequences, roughly 43% appearing once. Whole-study results and caveats: Unsorted PBMC input precluded a conclusive naive versus antigen-experienced comparison. Strong correlation was found linking TCR beta diversity to naive T cell percentage. Aged donors had fewer naive CD4+ cells and lower diversity than long-lived donors.

Points on this clonotype: As yet, its antigen is unknown.

Per sample, no less than 5 micrograms of total RNA were extracted. Input material: blood. This receptor was obtained from an elderly man in good health. The chain couples TRBV6-1 to TRBJ2-1, with 8 nucleotides matching TRBD2. DNA of the CDR3: TGTGCCAGCAGCCCTACGGGACTAGTGGGAGTGGGGAATGAGCAGTTCTTC. This encodes CASSPTGLVGVGNEQFF.